Following are 21 T cell receptor beta chains from one sample sequenced in a study of cytomegalovirus exposure and HLA in healthy donors. The PCR contained 60 Vbeta and 13 Jbeta primers. Generated by immunoSEQ multiplex PCR, the TCRdb table keeps only in-frame clones and is missing some. The sample consists of 150,000 to 200,000 clones, 65% to 80% of them appearing once. The sample consisted of PBMCs. The receptors come from a woman in her twenties or thirties in good health and CMV-seropositive.

The V call is TRBV2, the J call TRBJ2-3; 8 nucleotides align to TRBD2. V was clipped by 5 bases and J by 4 bases; unmatched bases: 2. From germline, CDR1 is SNHLY and CDR2 FYNNEI. The CDR3 length is 13 residues. Here the CDR3 DNA reads TGTGCCAGCAGTAGCGGGAGCGCAGATACGCAGTATTTT. It specifies CASSSGSADTQYF.

J is TRBJ2-3 and V is TRBV29-1; 7 positions agree with TRBD2. From germline, CDR1 is SQVTM and CDR2 ANQGSEA. V lost 3 bases, J lost 0 bases, and 15 bases stayed unmatched. CDR3 length equals 18 residues. CDR3 nucleotide sequence: TGCAGCGTTGATATGGGGAGGTTAGCGGGCTACAGCACAGATACGCAGTATTTT. Its protein is CSVDMGRLAGYSTDTQYF.

J is TRBJ1-5 and V is TRBV4-1; 7 positions agree with TRBD1. Germline trimming cut 3 bases from V and 4 bases from J; bases unmatched to any gene: 12. This CDR3 spans 17 amino acids. Germline CDR1 and CDR2: MGHRA and YSYEKL. The CDR3 is CASSQSVIGQANQPQHF. Written as DNA, the CDR3 is TGCGCCAGCAGCCAGTCTGTAATTGGACAGGCAAATCAGCCCCAGCATTTT.

The V call is TRBV29-1, the J call TRBJ1-1, with D maybe TRBD1 (5 bases). The CDR3 length is 11 residues. Trimming removed 6 bases at V and 3 bases at J, with 8 bases between. Per the germline V gene, CDR1 is SQVTM and CDR2 is ANQGSEA. The CDR3 nucleotides are TGCAGCGTAGGGGCTTACACTGAAGCTTTCTTT. Protein sequence: CSVGAYTEAFF.

V and J are TRBV4-1 and TRBJ2-5, with D hard to call. The CDR3 totals 13 residues. CDR1 MGHRA and CDR2 YSYEKL come from the germline V gene. Trimming removed 0 bases from V and 5 bases from J, with 7 bases in between. The CDR3, as DNA: TGCGCCAGCAGCCAAGATCAGGATGAGACCCAGTACTTC. Its translation is CASSQDQDETQYF.

The chain has TRBV6-5 and TRBJ1-1; D is perhaps TRBD1 (5 bases). Germline CDR1 is MNHEY and CDR2 is SVGAGI. The CDR3 runs 15 residues. With 5 bases removed from V and 2 bases from J, the gap between germline ends came to 15 bases. CDR3 bases: TGTGCCAGCAGTAACCCACACGGGGGAAACACTGAAGCTTTCTTT. This translates into CASSNPHGGNTEAFF.

The rearrangement links TRBV11-3 to TRBJ1-1; D is undetermined. The V end was cut by 1 base, the J end by 7 bases, with 10 bases between. Per germline, CDR1 SGHNT and CDR2 YENEEA. The CDR3 has 13 amino acids. CDR3 DNA: TGTGCCAGCAGCTTAGGAGGCCAAAATGAAGCTTTCTTT. Translating it yields CASSLGGQNEAFF.

The rearrangement links TRBV18 to TRBJ2-4; the match to TRBD2 covers 7 bases. The trim removed 3 bases at V and 0 bases at J, leaving 5 bases unmatched. CDR3 size: 16 residues. The germline V gene encodes CDR1 KGHSH and CDR2 LQKENI. The CDR3 bases are TGTGCCAGCTCACCTAGCGGGCAACTAGCCAAAAACATTCAGTACTTC. Protein product: CASSPSGQLAKNIQYF.

The DNA of the CDR3 is TGTGCCAGCAGCTTGTATCCCGGTAGGACAGGGGGAAATGGCTACACCTTC. This translates into CASSLYPGRTGGNGYTF. The rearrangement uses TRBV7-8 and TRBJ1-2; 10 bases align to TRBD1. Germline V lookup: CDR1 SGHVS, CDR2 FQNEAQ. The CDR3 has 17 residues. After removal of 3 bases from V and 6 bases from J, the junction contained 13 bases not matched to a gene.

The rearrangement uses TRBV4-1 and TRBJ1-5; unclear D gene. V lost 0 bases and J 6 bases, leaving 6 bases between the germline ends. The CDR3 length is 13 residues. CDR1 is MGHRA and CDR2 is YSYEKL in the germline V gene. The CDR3 region has the DNA TGCGCCAGCAGCCAAGATCCCGGTCAGCCCCAGCATTTT. This sequence encodes CASSQDPGQPQHF.

This clone was found a few times. This chain connects TRBV6-4 to TRBJ2-2; D perhaps matches TRBD1 (6 bases). V was trimmed by 10 bases and J by 2 bases, leaving 11 bases between them. Germline V CDR1 and CDR2: MRHNA, SNTAGT. There are 13 residues in the CDR3. The CDR3 is CATGTLNTGELFF. The CDR3 nucleotides read TGTGCCACCGGGACACTTAACACCGGGGAGCTGTTTTTT.

The rearrangement uses TRBV5-8 and TRBJ2-1, with D possibly being TRBD1 (5 bases). The germline V and J ends were trimmed by 4 bases and 4 bases, with 15 bases remaining between them. Germline V gene lookup returns CDR1 SGHTS and CDR2 YDEGEE. This CDR3 is 15 amino acids long. In nucleotides, the CDR3 is TGTGCCAGCAGCCCTACTGTAGGACAATACAATGAGCAGTTCTTC. Translation: CASSPTVGQYNEQFF.

This clone was picked up one time. This chain links TRBV7-2 with TRBJ1-1, with D unresolved. Germline V lookup: CDR1 SGHTA, CDR2 FQGNSA. There are 14 residues in the CDR3. V shed 5 bases and J shed 1 base, with 11 bases lying between them. CDR3 loop: CASSLSGGNTEAFF. CDR3 sequence (DNA): TGTGCCAGCAGCCTTAGCGGAGGGAACACTGAAGCTTTCTTT. Together with reference TRBV7-2 and TRBJ1-1, the CDR3 gives the full variable domain: GAGVSQSPSNKVTEKGKDVELRCDPISGHTALYWYRQSLGQGLEFLIYFQGNSAPDKSGLPSDRFSAERTGGSVSTLTIQRTQQEDSAVYLCASSLSGGNTEAFFGQGTRLTVV.

The chain has TRBV5-1 and TRBJ2-7; 9 bases are a match to TRBD2. This CDR3 is 15 amino acids long. CDR1 and CDR2 (germline): SGHRS, YFSETQ. V dropped 1 base and J dropped 2; count of bases not matched to a gene: 4. The CDR3 DNA is TGCGCCAGCAGCTTGTTGTCTAGCGGGACCTACGAGCAGTACTTC. Amino acids: CASSLLSSGTYEQYF.

This clone was detected only a few times. This chain connects TRBV4-3 to TRBJ2-7; 11 bases agree with TRBD2. The CDR3 contains 18 residues. CDR1 LGHNA and CDR2 YSLEER come from the germline V gene. J gave up 2 bases and V 0 bases, and 9 bases lay outside the gene matches. CDR3 in amino acids: CASSQDGPRLAGPYEQYF. DNA for the CDR3: TGCGCCAGCAGCCAAGATGGCCCCCGACTAGCGGGACCCTACGAGCAGTACTTC.

Points on this clone: The sample carries other DNA sequences with the same CDR3. The chain uses TRBV6-1 and TRBJ2-7, with a possible D match to TRBD2 (6 bases). Germline V gene data show CDR1 as MNHNS and CDR2 as SASEGT. The CDR3 covers 14 residues. V gave up 5 bases and J gave up 6 bases, with 17 bases separating them. CDR3 in DNA: TGTGCCAGCAGTTCCGGGACGGGGGTCCTCGAGCAGTACTTC. Amino acids: CASSSGTGVLEQYF.

The V call is TRBV5-1, the J call TRBJ1-3, with no clear D. V lost 5 bases to trimming and J lost 0 bases, with 6 bases between them. From germline, CDR1 is SGHRS and CDR2 YFSETQ. This CDR3 is 13 amino acids long. The CDR3 DNA is TGCGCCAGCAGACTGAGCTCTGGAAACACCATATATTTT. It is translated as CASRLSSGNTIYF.

The V and J genes are TRBV18 and TRBJ1-1; tentative D call: TRBD1 (6 bases). Trimming shortened V by 3 bases and J by 4 bases, and 12 bases separated the two germline ends. CDR3 length equals 14 residues. Germline-derived CDR1 and CDR2 are KGHSH and LQKENI. CDR3 in amino acids: CASSPRTESTEAFF. CDR3 in DNA: TGTGCCAGCTCACCCAGGACAGAGAGCACTGAAGCTTTCTTT.

The rearrangement uses TRBV7-9 and TRBJ1-1; no clear D gene. Germline loops: CDR1 SEHNR, CDR2 FQNEAQ (reference sequence). The CDR3 is 13 amino acids. Trimming cost V 2 bases and J 3 bases, with 7 bases left between them. The CDR3 spells CASSLQEDTEAFF. CDR3 DNA sequence: TGTGCCAGCAGCTTACAGGAAGACACTGAAGCTTTCTTT.

This clone was counted only a few times. The rearrangement links TRBV19 to TRBJ2-1, with unresolved D. Germline lookup yields CDR1 LNHDA and CDR2 SQIVND (reference sequence). The CDR3 covers 10 residues. Trimming shortened V by 6 bases and J by 5 bases, and 2 bases separated the two germline ends. The CDR3 DNA is TGTGCCAGTAGCAACAATGAGCAGTTCTTC. This codes for CASSNNEQFF.

The chain combines TRBV29-1 with TRBJ1-1; D is possibly TRBD1 (5 bases). The CDR3 consists of 15 residues. Looked up from germline, CDR1 is SQVTM and CDR2 is ANQGSEA. Trimming stripped 2 bases from V and 4 bases from J, with 17 bases between. CDR3: CSVETSGYRVTEAFF. The CDR3 nucleotides are TGCAGCGTTGAAACGTCAGGGTATCGGGTCACTGAAGCTTTCTTT.